The present TCR beta chain was sequenced within a study of blood T cell repertoires in COVID-19. The CDR3 is 16 amino acids. Germline trimming cut 1 base from V and 6 bases from J; bases unmatched to any gene: 4. Germline V CDR1 and CDR2: SGHDT, YYEEEE. Sequenced by immunoSEQ multiplex PCR; TCRdb stores in-frame clones only, minus some. This sample has about 41,000 clones, with about 85% found just once. The rearrangement uses TRBV5-6 and TRBJ2-1; 13 nucleotides agree with TRBD2. Sequences were obtained from peripheral blood. The sequence was obtained from a woman older than 75 with acute or convalescent COVID-19. For the CDR3, the DNA is TGTGCCAGCAGCTTGCCCGGGACTAGCGGGGTCAATGAGCAGTTCTTC. It encodes CASSLPGTSGVNEQFF. The entire variable domain, with the rest obtained from reference TRBV5-6 and TRBJ2-1, is as follows: DAGVTQSPTHLIKTRGQQVTLRCSPKSGHDTVSWYQQALGQGPQFIFQYYEEEERQRGNFPDRFSGHQFPNYSSELNVNALLLGDSALYLCASSLPGTSGVNEQFFGPGTRLTVL.